A selection of T cell receptor beta chains follows, all from one sample in a study of cytomegalovirus exposure and HLA in healthy donors. Data came from immunoSEQ multiplex PCR; TCRdb stores just in-frame clones and leaves some out. The sample has 200,000 to 250,000 clones, about 90% seen once; the top ten hold about 12%. Sequenced input: PBMCs. The source of these receptors is a man aged 18 to 29 in good health and CMV-seropositive. Both conserved end residues are part of each CDR3. The D gene is left open where the match is weak. A clone size is listed for some rows: how often the clone was seen (once, few, many), or a class if it is expanded.

d_call,clone_size,j_call,v_call,cdr3_aa,cdr3_nt
.,few,TRBJ2-6,TRBV6-1,CASSARVSGANVLTF,TGTGCCAGCAGTGCCAGGGTGTCTGGGGCCAACGTCCTGACTTTC
.,.,TRBJ2-5,TRBV30,CAWSLNEETQYF,TGTGCCTGGAGTTTGAATGAAGAGACCCAGTACTTC
TRBD2,.,TRBJ2-7,TRBV2,CASRETSGKGKQYF,TGTGCCAGCAGGGAGACTAGCGGTAAGGGGAAGCAGTACTTC
TRBD1,.,TRBJ2-7,TRBV5-4,CASSFYRGLGNEQYF,TGTGCCAGCAGCTTTTACAGGGGGCTTGGGAACGAGCAGTACTTC
TRBD2,.,TRBJ2-1,TRBV5-1,CASSLTPSGNNEQFF,TGCGCCAGCAGCTTGACGCCTAGCGGAAACAATGAGCAGTTCTTC
.,.,TRBJ2-1,TRBV9,CASSVLSQGGLFF,TGTGCCAGCAGCGTCCTATCACAGGGAGGCCTCTTCTTC
TRBD1,.,TRBJ2-5,TRBV11-2,CASSRLTGEETQYF,TGTGCCAGCAGCCGCTTGACAGGGGAGGAGACCCAGTACTTC
TRBD1,.,TRBJ1-2,TRBV5-6,CASSFRGPGKYGYTF,TGTGCCAGCAGCTTTAGGGGGCCCGGGAAGTATGGCTACACCTTC
TRBD1,.,TRBJ2-1,TRBV5-1,CASSTGTGYNEQFF,TGCGCCAGCAGCACCGGGACAGGGTACAATGAGCAGTTCTTC
.,once,TRBJ2-1,TRBV4-3,CASSRDRYSYNEQFF,TGCGCCAGCAGCCGGGACCGATACTCCTACAATGAGCAGTTCTTC
.,.,TRBJ2-1,TRBV4-1,CASSQEGRNEQFF,TGCGCCAGCAGCCAAGAAGGGCGGAATGAGCAGTTCTTC
.,.,TRBJ1-3,TRBV28,CASSSTSRVNTIYF,TGTGCCAGCAGTTCTACCTCCAGGGTTAACACCATATATTTT
TRBD2,.,TRBJ2-2,TRBV6-1,CASSKLASNTGELFF,TGTGCCAGCAGTAAACTAGCGTCGAACACCGGGGAGCTGTTTTTT
TRBD2,.,TRBJ2-4,TRBV9,CASSVGASGFSNIQYF,TGTGCCAGCAGCGTAGGAGCTAGCGGGTTTTCAAACATTCAGTACTTC
TRBD1,.,TRBJ2-7,TRBV2,CASSRTGAYEQYF,TGTGCCAGCAGTAGGACAGGAGCCTACGAGCAGTACTTC
TRBD1,once,TRBJ2-3,TRBV6-6,CASDRGDTQYF,TGTGCCAGTGACAGGGGAGATACGCAGTATTTT
.,.,TRBJ2-7,TRBV5-4,CASSSGPDIDYEQYF,TGTGCCAGCAGCTCTGGGCCCGACATCGACTACGAGCAGTACTTC
.,.,TRBJ2-1,TRBV5-1,CASSGGDSYNEQFF,TGCGCCAGCAGCGGGGGGGACAGCTACAATGAGCAGTTCTTC
.,.,TRBJ1-2,TRBV25-1,CASRRGMDYGYTF,TGTGCCAGCCGCCGGGGTATGGACTATGGCTACACCTTC
TRBD1,few,TRBJ1-1,TRBV10-2,CASSGQGGTEAFF,TGCGCCAGCAGTGGACAGGGGGGCACTGAAGCTTTCTTT
TRBD2,.,TRBJ2-1,TRBV7-2,CASKLGSGRDEQFF,TGTGCCAGCAAATTAGGGAGCGGGAGAGATGAGCAGTTCTTC
.,few,TRBJ2-7,TRBV18,CASSPNSGVYEQYF,TGTGCCAGCTCACCGAATAGCGGAGTCTACGAGCAGTACTTC
TRBD1,few,TRBJ2-7,TRBV2,CASRGGQGREQYF,TGTGCCAGCAGAGGCGGACAGGGACGCGAGCAGTACTTC
TRBD2,.,TRBJ2-1,TRBV13,CASSRTVSGSSNEQFF,TGTGCCAGCAGCCGTACAGTTAGCGGGAGTTCTAATGAGCAGTTCTTC
.,.,TRBJ2-3,TRBV30,CAWSVNGWVGRERTDTQYF,TGTGCCTGGAGTGTCAATGGCTGGGTGGGACGGGAACGCACAGATACGCAGTATTTT
.,.,TRBJ2-7,TRBV7-9,CASSLVPGGPSYEQYF,TGTGCCAGCAGCTTAGTTCCCGGAGGCCCTTCCTACGAGCAGTACTTC